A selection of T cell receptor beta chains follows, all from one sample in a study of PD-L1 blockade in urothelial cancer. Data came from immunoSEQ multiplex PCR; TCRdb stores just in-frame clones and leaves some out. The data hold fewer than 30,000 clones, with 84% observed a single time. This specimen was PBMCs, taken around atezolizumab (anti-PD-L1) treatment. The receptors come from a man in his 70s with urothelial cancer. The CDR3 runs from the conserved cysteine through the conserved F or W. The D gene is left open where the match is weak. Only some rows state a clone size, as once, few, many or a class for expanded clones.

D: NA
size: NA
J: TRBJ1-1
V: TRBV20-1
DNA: TGCAGTGCTTTAGCAGCTTTCTTT
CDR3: CSALAAFF

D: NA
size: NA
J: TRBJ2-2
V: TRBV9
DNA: TGTGCCAGCAGCGTAGAGGTGTGGAGAGCCGGGGAGCTGTTTTTT
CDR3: CASSVEVWRAGELFF

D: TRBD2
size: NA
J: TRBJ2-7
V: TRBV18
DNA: TGTGCCAGCTCACAAACTAGCGGCGACACCTACGAGCAGTACTTC
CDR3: CASSQTSGDTYEQYF

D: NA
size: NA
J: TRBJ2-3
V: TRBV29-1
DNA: TGCAGCGCCAACCCCGACAGTGTCGATACGCAGTATTTT
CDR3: CSANPDSVDTQYF

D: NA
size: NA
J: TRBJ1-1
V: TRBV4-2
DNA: TGTGCCAGCAGCCAAGACGCAGGGAGGACTGAAGCTTTCTTT
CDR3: CASSQDAGRTEAFF

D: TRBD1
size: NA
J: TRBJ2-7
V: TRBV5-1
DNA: TGCGCCAGTCAGGGGGAAGGCTACGAGCAGTACTTC
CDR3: CASQGEGYEQYF

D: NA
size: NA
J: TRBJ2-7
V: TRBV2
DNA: TGTGCCAGCAGCGGGGACTGGAGGGCTGGCGAGCAGTACTTC
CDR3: CASSGDWRAGEQYF

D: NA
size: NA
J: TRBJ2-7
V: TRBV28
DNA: TGTGCCAGCAGTTTGGCCGGGCAGGGAAAGGACTACGAGCAGTACTTC
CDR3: CASSLAGQGKDYEQYF

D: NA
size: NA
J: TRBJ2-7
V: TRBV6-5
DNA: TGTGCCAGCAGTTACTCCACACTGACACCCAGGGAGCAGTACTTC
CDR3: CASSYSTLTPREQYF

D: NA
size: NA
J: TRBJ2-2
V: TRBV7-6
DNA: TGTGCCAGCAGCTTAAGGGGTTCGAGCACCGGGGAGCTGTTTTTT
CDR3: CASSLRGSSTGELFF

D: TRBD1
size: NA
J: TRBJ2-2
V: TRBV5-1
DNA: TGCGCCAGCAGCTCAACAGGGGCCGGGACCGGGGAGCTGTTTTTT
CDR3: CASSSTGAGTGELFF

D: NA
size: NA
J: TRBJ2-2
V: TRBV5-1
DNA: TGCGCCAGCCGCAGTACAGGGAGGAACACCGGGGAGCTGTTTTTT
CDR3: CASRSTGRNTGELFF

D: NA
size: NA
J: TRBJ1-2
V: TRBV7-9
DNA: TGTGCCAGCAGCACCCCAGAATATGGCTACACCTTC
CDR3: CASSTPEYGYTF

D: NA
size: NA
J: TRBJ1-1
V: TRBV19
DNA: TGTGCCAGTAGTCTAAGGGACACCTTCCGCGCTGAAGCTTTCTTT
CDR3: CASSLRDTFRAEAFF

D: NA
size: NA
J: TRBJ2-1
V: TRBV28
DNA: TGTGCCAGCAGTACTGGGACTTTTGAGCAGTTCTTC
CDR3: CASSTGTFEQFF

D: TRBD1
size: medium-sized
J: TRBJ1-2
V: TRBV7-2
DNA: TGTGCCAGCAGCTATCCCGGGACAGTCGAGGGCTACACCTTC
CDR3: CASSYPGTVEGYTF

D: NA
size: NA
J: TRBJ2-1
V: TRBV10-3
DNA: TGTGCCATCAGTGAGTCGACGAGGGTGGATGAGCAGTTCTTC
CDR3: CAISESTRVDEQFF

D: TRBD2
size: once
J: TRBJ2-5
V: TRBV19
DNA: TGTGCCACCGGACTAGGAGAGACCCAGTACTTC
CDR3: CATGLGETQYF

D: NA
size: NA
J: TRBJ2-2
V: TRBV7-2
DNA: TGTGCCAGCAGCTTAGGCCGGGTCTCCGGGGAGCTGTTTTTT
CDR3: CASSLGRVSGELFF

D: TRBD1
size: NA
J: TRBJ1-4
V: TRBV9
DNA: TGTGCCAGCAGCGTCTCGGACAGGGTGGATGAAAAACTGTTTTTT
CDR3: CASSVSDRVDEKLFF

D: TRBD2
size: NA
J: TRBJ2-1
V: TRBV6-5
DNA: TGTGCCAGCAACCAGCGGGGCTACAATGAGCAGTTCTTC
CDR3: CASNQRGYNEQFF

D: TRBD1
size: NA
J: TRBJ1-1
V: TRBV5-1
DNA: TGCGCCAGCAGCTACTCAGGGGGCCCGCAGGGGGGTGAAGCTTTCTTT
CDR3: CASSYSGGPQGGEAFF

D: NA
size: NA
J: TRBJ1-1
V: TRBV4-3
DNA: TGCGCCAGCAGCCGACAGATGGACATGAACACTGAAGCTTTCTTT
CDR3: CASSRQMDMNTEAFF

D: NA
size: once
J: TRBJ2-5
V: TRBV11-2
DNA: TGTGCCAGCAGCTTAGCGGGAATCCAAGAGACCCAGTACTTC
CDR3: CASSLAGIQETQYF

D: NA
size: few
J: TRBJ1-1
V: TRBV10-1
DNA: TGCGCCAGCAGTGATATCGTGACTGAAGCTTTCTTT
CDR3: CASSDIVTEAFF

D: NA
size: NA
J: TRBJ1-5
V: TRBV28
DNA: TGTGCCAGCAGATCGGGGAATCAGCCCCAGCATTTT
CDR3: CASRSGNQPQHF

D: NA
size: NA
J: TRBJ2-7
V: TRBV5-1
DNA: TGCGCCAGCAGCTCACAGGGCTCGGTCGAGCAGTACTTC
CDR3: CASSSQGSVEQYF

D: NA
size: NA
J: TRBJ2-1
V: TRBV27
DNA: TGTGCCAGCAGTCTAGGGGTCCCCAATGAGCAGTTCTTC
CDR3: CASSLGVPNEQFF

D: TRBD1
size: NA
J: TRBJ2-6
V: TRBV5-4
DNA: TGTGCCAGCAGCTCCGGACAGGGGGCGGGGGGGGCCAACGTCCTGACTTTC
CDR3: CASSSGQGAGGANVLTF

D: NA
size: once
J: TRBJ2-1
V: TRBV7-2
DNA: TGTGCCAGCAGCTTAGCCGCGACTAGGGTCAATGAGCAGTTCTTC
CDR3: CASSLAATRVNEQFF

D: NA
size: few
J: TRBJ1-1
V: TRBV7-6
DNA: TGTGCCAGCAGCTTAGGATTCAGGGGTAGGACTGAAGCTTTCTTT
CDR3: CASSLGFRGRTEAFF

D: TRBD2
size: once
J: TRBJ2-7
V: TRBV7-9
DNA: TGTGCCAGCAGCCCCGGGACTAGCGGGCCCAACGAGCAGTACTTC
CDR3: CASSPGTSGPNEQYF

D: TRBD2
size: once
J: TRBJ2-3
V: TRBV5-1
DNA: TGCGCCAGCAGCTCGCGGGGGGGCACAGATACGCAGTATTTT
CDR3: CASSSRGGTDTQYF

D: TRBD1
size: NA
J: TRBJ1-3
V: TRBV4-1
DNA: TGCGCCAGCAGCAATCGGGACAGGGGGCACGGAAACACCATATATTTT
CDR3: CASSNRDRGHGNTIYF

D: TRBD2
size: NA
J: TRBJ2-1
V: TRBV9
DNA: TGTGCCAGCAGCGCCACGGGACTAGCGGTGTACAATGAGCAGTTCTTC
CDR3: CASSATGLAVYNEQFF

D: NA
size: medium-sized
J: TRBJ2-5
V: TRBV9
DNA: TGTGCCAGCAGCCAAGGGGGTGGCCCGCAAGAGACCCAGTACTTC
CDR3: CASSQGGGPQETQYF

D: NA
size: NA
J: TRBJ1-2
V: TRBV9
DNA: TGTGCCAGCAGCGTTCTCCTTAGTGTTAACTATGGCTACACCTTC
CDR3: CASSVLLSVNYGYTF

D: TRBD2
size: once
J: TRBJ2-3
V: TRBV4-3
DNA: TGCGCCAGCAGCCAAGGCCTAGGACTAGCGTTCCCCACAGATACGCAGTATTTT
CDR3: CASSQGLGLAFPTDTQYF

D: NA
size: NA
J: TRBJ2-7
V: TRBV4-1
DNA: TGCGCCAGCAGCCAAGTGGGCAACTCCTACGAGCAGTACTTC
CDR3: CASSQVGNSYEQYF

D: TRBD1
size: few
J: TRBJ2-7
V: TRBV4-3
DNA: TGCGCCAGCAGCCCCTCAGGGACAGGGGATCAAGAGCAGTACTTC
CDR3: CASSPSGTGDQEQYF

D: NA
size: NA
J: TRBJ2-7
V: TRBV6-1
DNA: TGTGCCAGCAGGAGGGACACCTACGAGCAGTACTTC
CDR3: CASRRDTYEQYF

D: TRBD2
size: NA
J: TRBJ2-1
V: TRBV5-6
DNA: TGTGCCAGCAGCTGGAGAACTACCGGGGCGGGAGGGCCCAATGAGCAGTTCTTC
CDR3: CASSWRTTGAGGPNEQFF

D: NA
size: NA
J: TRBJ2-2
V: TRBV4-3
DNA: TGCGCCAGCAGCCAAGGAGCTATTCCGAACACCGGGGAGCTGTTTTTT
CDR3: CASSQGAIPNTGELFF

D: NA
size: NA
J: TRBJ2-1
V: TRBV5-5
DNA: TGTGCCAGCAGCTCCTGGGACACCAACAATGAGCAGTTCTTC
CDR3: CASSSWDTNNEQFF

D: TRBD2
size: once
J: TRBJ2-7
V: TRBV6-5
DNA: TGTGCCAGCACCCCTAGCGGTTCCTACGAGCAGTACTTC
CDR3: CASTPSGSYEQYF

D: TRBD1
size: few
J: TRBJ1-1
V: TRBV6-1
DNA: TGTGCCAGCAGTGAAAAGGGGACAGGGGCCACTGAAGCTTTCTTT
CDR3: CASSEKGTGATEAFF

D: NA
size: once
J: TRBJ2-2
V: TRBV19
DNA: TGTGCCAGTAGTATCGAGTTGGGGGCTAACACCGGGGAGCTGTTTTTT
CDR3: CASSIELGANTGELFF

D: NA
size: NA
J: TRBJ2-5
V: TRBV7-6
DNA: TGTGCCAGCAGCTTATCGGGAAGGGGGAAAGAGACCCAGTACTTC
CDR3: CASSLSGRGKETQYF

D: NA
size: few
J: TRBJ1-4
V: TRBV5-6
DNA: TGTGCCAGCAGCGAACAGGGTTTCGACGAAAAACTGTTTTTT
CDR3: CASSEQGFDEKLFF

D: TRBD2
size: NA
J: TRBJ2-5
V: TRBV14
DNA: TGTGCCAGCAGCCAAGAAATCCGGTCTAGCGGACATCAAGAGACCCAGTACTTC
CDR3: CASSQEIRSSGHQETQYF

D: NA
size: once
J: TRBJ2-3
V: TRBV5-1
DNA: TGCGCCAGCAGCGTATCGACAGGAGACCGCACAGATACGCAGTATTTT
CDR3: CASSVSTGDRTDTQYF

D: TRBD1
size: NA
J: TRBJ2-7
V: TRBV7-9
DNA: TGTGCCAGCAGTCCTCCGGACAGGCCCTACGAGCAGTACTTC
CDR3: CASSPPDRPYEQYF

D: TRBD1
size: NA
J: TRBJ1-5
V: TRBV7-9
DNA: TGTGCCAGCAGCTCCTCAGGGGGCACGAGCAATCAGCCCCAGCATTTT
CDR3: CASSSSGGTSNQPQHF

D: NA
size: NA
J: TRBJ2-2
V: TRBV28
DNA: TGTGCCAGCAGTTTCAGTGGGGAGCTGTTTTTT
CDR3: CASSFSGELFF

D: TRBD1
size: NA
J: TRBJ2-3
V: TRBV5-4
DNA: TGTGCCAGCAGCTACGGACAGGGGCCCACAGATACGCAGTATTTT
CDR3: CASSYGQGPTDTQYF

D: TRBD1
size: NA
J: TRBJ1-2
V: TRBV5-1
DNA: TGCGCCAGCAGCTCCCCGGGACAGGCCCTCTATGGCTACACCTTC
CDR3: CASSSPGQALYGYTF

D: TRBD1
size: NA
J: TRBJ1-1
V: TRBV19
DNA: TGTGCCAGTAGATATACAGGGGGCGCGAACACTGAAGCTTTCTTT
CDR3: CASRYTGGANTEAFF

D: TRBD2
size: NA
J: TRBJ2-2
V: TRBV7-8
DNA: TGTGCCAGCGGCCCCAGAACTAGCGGGAGTAACACCGGGGAGCTGTTTTTT
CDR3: CASGPRTSGSNTGELFF